This T cell receptor beta chain was documented in a study of CD8+ T cells in alopecia areata. Treatment here: oral pan-JAK inhibitor, 5-10 mg twice daily. In each case, RNA was isolated and then reverse transcribed into cDNA as the sequencing template. Assay used: immunoSEQ multiplex PCR; TCRdb lists only in-frame clones, some missing. The sample shows about 160,000 clones, about three fifths of them seen only once. V was trimmed by 2 bases and J by 1 base, leaving 8 bases between them. Germline-derived CDR1 and CDR2 are SQVTM and ANQGSEA. The CDR3 extends over 13 amino acids. Sample: CD4+ T cells sorted from blood, taken at week 4, from a patient treated with tofacitinib. The TCR originated in a human donor with alopecia areata. This chain connects TRBV29-1 to TRBJ2-5; D is ambiguous. The CDR3 bases are TGCAGCGTTGAACGGAATATCCAAGAGACCCAGTACTTC. Amino acids: CSVERNIQETQYF. The full variable domain, rest sourced from reference TRBV29-1 and TRBJ2-5, is SAVISQKPSRDICQRGTSLTIQCQVDSQVTMMFWYRQQPGQSLTLIATANQGSEATYESGFVIDKFPISRPNLTFSTLTVSNMSPEDSSIYLCSVERNIQETQYFGPGTRLLVL.